This TCR beta chain was identified in a study of shared clonotypes between healthy human individuals. Findings and caveats of the study: Generally, estimated richness proved larger in naive subsets than it did in memory subsets.

The naive CD8 subset, CD45RO-negative cells positively selected for CCR7, excluded terminally differentiated effector memory CD45RA+ cells. Only in-frame clones appear in the TCRdb table, and some are missing; sequencing was by immunoSEQ multiplex PCR. The table lists hundreds of thousands of clones, around 93% of them singletons, with nearly 25% in the top ten. Trimming left V 6 bases short and J 1 base short, with 16 bases between. CDR3 size: 15 residues. Germline V gene sequence: CDR1 MRHNA, CDR2 SNTAGT. Remarks on this clone: As yet, its antigen is unknown.

The sample taken for sequencing was naive CD8+ T cells sorted from blood. The chain uses TRBV6-4 and TRBJ2-7; a weak D match, TRBD2 (6 bases). The TCR originated in a man aged 25-40 years in good health. The CDR3 nucleotides read TGTGCCAGCAGCAAATCCGGGACTGGTTCCTACGAGCAGTACTTC. It translates to CASSKSGTGSYEQYF.